The TCR beta chain described here comes from a study of T cell repertoires in cytomegalovirus infection. About the study: It can be stated that public TCR beta signatures indicated CMV infection as well as a matching HLA type.

Study-wide findings and caveats: Individuals carrying CMV plus the relevant HLA were identified by cumulative frequency of public TCR beta families. Clonotype analysis showed dominance of the ex vivo response by HLA-C-restricted CMV-specific TCR beta clonotypes.

TCRdb passed the reads through MiXCR, listing each CDR3 protein once. The sample records around 200,000 distinct CDR3 sequences, about a sixth being singletons. With respect to this clonotype: Antigen: not known.

The V gene lost 4 bases and the J gene lost 3 bases, with 15 bases spanning the gap. Germline V lookup: CDR1 SGHAT, CDR2 FQNNGV. This CDR3 is 15 amino acids long. The TCR originated in a human donor in good health (CMV status not recorded). Some clones in this sample may be carry-over from other donors' samples. The chain joins TRBV11-2 to TRBJ2-5; TRBD1 might be the D (7 bases). The sequencing input was CD8+ T cells from PBMCs. CDR3 amino acids: CASSWRGLTEETQYF. In nucleotides, the CDR3 is TGTGCCAGCAGCTGGAGGGGGCTTACCGAAGAGACCCAGTACTTC.